The clone carrying this T cell receptor (beta chain) appeared a few times. This specimen comes from a study of a mutant IDH1 vaccine in newly diagnosed glioma. Overall study: Before enrollment, patients got radiotherapy alone, temozolomide alone, or mostly the combination.

Sequencing used immunoSEQ multiplex PCR; TCRdb keeps in-frame clones, though not all of them. Of about 66,000 clones listed, around 86% are singletons. Per germline, CDR1 SNHLY and CDR2 FYNNEI. The CDR3 spans 15 residues. With V trimmed by 6 bases and J by 0 bases, 6 bases remained unmatched. Regarding time point: baseline, week 1 (first vaccination visit). Treatment meaning: pre-vaccination baseline after standard-of-care therapy. This TCR was sampled from a man aged 30-40 years with glioma. The material sequenced was PBMCs, taken from a glioma patient treated with radiotherapy, temozolomide or both. The chain combines TRBV2 with TRBJ1-1, with TRBD1 identical over 8 bases. Here the CDR3 reads CASRDRDWMNTEAFF. As DNA, the CDR3 is TGTGCCAGCAGGGACAGGGATTGGATGAACACTGAAGCTTTCTTT. Full variable domain (missing parts from reference TRBV2 and TRBJ1-1): EPEVTQTPSHQVTQMGQEVILRCVPISNHLYFYWYRQILGQKVEFLVSFYNNEISEKSEIFDDQFSVERPDGSNFTLKIRSTKLEDSAMYFCASRDRDWMNTEAFFGQGTRLTVV.